This T cell receptor beta chain was identified in a study of T cell changes during pregnancy in multiple sclerosis. Here immunoSEQ multiplex PCR was the method, and the copy in TCRdb shows in-frame clones only, minus some. This table holds about 94,000 clones, under 95% found once. The length of the CDR3 is 14 residues. Trimming pared 6 bases from V and 2 bases from J, leaving 13 bases between. CDR1 SEHNR and CDR2 FQNEAQ come from the germline V gene (reference sequence). This chain connects TRBV7-9 to TRBJ2-5; D may be TRBD2 (6 bases). The sequencing used peripheral blood, collected after pregnancy. The source of this sequence is a female donor with multiple sclerosis, enrolled in a pregnancy study. In DNA, the CDR3 is TGTGCCAGCAGAGGAGCGGGTGCGCAAGAGACCCAGTACTTC. Its protein product is CASRGAGAQETQYF.